These 27 T cell receptor beta chains were sequenced from one sample in a study of OX40 agonist ivuxolimab in advanced cancers. TCRdb's table, derived via immunoSEQ multiplex PCR, lists solely in-frame clones and lacks some. The table lists tens of thousands of clones, 80% to 90% of them singletons. This specimen was CD4+ or CD8+ T cells sorted from blood, taken in a trial of the OX40 agonist ivuxolimab. The receptors here all came from an adult with an advanced solid tumor such as melanoma, head and neck, liver or kidney cancer.

The genes are TRBV27 and TRBJ2-7; tentatively, D is TRBD1 (5 bases). Germline V gene data show CDR1 as MNHEY and CDR2 as SMNVEV (reference sequence). The length of the CDR3 is 15 residues. V was cut by 1 base and J by 0 bases, with 10 bases left in between. CDR3 loop: CASSLFYRSSYEQYF. The CDR3 coding sequence is TGTGCCAGCAGTTTATTCTACAGGAGCTCCTACGAGCAGTACTTC.

The chain links TRBV7-3 to TRBJ2-7; TRBD2 aligns across 7 bases. The CDR3 spans 15 residues. V trimming: 1 base; J trimming: 7 bases; junction bases outside the gene matches: 10. Germline CDR1 SGHTA, CDR2 FQGTGA. The CDR3 DNA reads as TGTGCCAGCAGCTTAATGTCCGGGACTAATGGAGAGCAGTACTTC. Amino acid sequence: CASSLMSGTNGEQYF.

The chain has TRBV4-1 and TRBJ1-4, with D perhaps matching TRBD1 (6 bases). CDR3 length: 15 residues. Germline V gene lookup returns CDR1 MGHRA and CDR2 YSYEKL. The V and J ends lost 1 base and 8 bases respectively, with 14 bases between them. CDR3 region: CASSQGSRGEEKLFF. CDR3 nucleotide sequence: TGCGCCAGCAGCCAAGGGTCCAGGGGAGAGGAAAAACTGTTTTTT.

The chain couples TRBV5-1 to TRBJ2-1; 8 bases match TRBD1. This CDR3 comprises 15 residues. From germline, CDR1 is SGHRS and CDR2 YFSETQ. J gave up 0 bases and V 5 bases, and 4 bases lay outside the gene matches. CDR3 sequence reads: CASRDRDGSYNEQFF. The DNA of the CDR3 is TGCGCCAGCAGGGACAGGGATGGCTCCTACAATGAGCAGTTCTTC.

This chain joins TRBV28 and TRBJ2-3, with 7 positions matching TRBD1. The trim removed 4 bases at V and 2 bases at J, leaving 3 bases unmatched. The germline V gene encodes CDR1 MDHEN and CDR2 SYDVKM. CDR3 length: 14 amino acids. This chain's CDR3 is CASSSDRNTDTQYF. In DNA form, the CDR3 reads TGTGCCAGCAGTTCGGACAGGAACACAGATACGCAGTATTTT.

The chain combines TRBV9 with TRBJ2-7, with D tentatively TRBD1 (6 bases). This CDR3 is built from 15 residues. V shed 5 bases and J shed 6 bases, with 21 bases lying between them. Germline-derived CDR1 and CDR2 are SGDLS and YYNGEE. The CDR3 region has the DNA TGTGCCAGCAGTCTTAGCATACAGGGTACCGGCGAGCAGTACTTC. This codes for CASSLSIQGTGEQYF.

V usage is TRBV2 and J usage is TRBJ1-2; D is ambiguous. In germline, CDR1 is SNHLY, CDR2 FYNNEI. The V and J ends lost 8 bases and 8 bases respectively, with 9 bases between them. The CDR3 runs to 10 residues. The CDR3 here is CASYFSGYTF. CDR3 sequence (DNA): TGTGCCAGCTACTTTTCGGGCTACACCTTC. The whole variable domain, remainder taken from reference TRBV2 and TRBJ1-2, is EPEVTQTPSHQVTQMGQEVILRCVPISNHLYFYWYRQILGQKVEFLVSFYNNEISEKSEIFDDQFSVERPDGSNFTLKIRSTKLEDSAMYFCASYFSGYTFGSGTRLTVV.

The CDR3 DNA sequence: TGTGCCAGCAGTGTCGGCGGGAAGTCCTACGAGCAGTACTTC. Translated: CASSVGGKSYEQYF. The V and J genes are TRBV2 and TRBJ2-7; perhaps TRBD2 as D (6 bases). The length of the CDR3 is 14 residues. In germline, CDR1 is SNHLY, CDR2 FYNNEI. V lost 4 bases and J 1 base, leaving 11 bases between the germline ends.

The CDR3 reads CASSWGPGPSAKNIQYF. The CDR3 region has the DNA TGCGCCAGCAGCTGGGGGCCCGGCCCTTCGGCCAAAAACATTCAGTACTTC. This chain uses TRBV5-1 with TRBJ2-4; possible D gene TRBD1, 6 bases. V lost 3 bases to trimming and J lost 1 base, with 17 bases between them. The CDR3 consists of 17 residues. Germline values: CDR1 SGHRS, CDR2 YFSETQ.

The chain couples TRBV2 to TRBJ1-1, with D perhaps TRBD1 (5 bases). The CDR3 spans 13 residues. Between the trimmed V and J ends, which lost 3 bases and 5 bases, there was a span of 10 bases. Germline-derived CDR1 and CDR2 are SNHLY and FYNNEI. CDR3 sequence: CASSDRDRTEAFF. The CDR3 DNA reads TGTGCCAGCAGTGACAGGGATAGGACTGAAGCTTTCTTT.

The chain has TRBV6-1 and TRBJ1-6; D remains ambiguous. Trimming shortened V by 1 base and J by 9 bases, and 13 bases separated the two germline ends. The length of the CDR3 is 15 residues. The germline CDR1 and CDR2 sequences are MNHNS and SASEGT. CDR3 coding DNA: TGTGCCAGCAGTGAAGGGGTAACCTTCGTTTCACCCCTCCACTTT. The encoded protein is CASSEGVTFVSPLHF.

The J gene is TRBJ1-1, the V gene TRBV18, with D hard to call. V was shortened by 2 bases and J by 3 bases, with 7 bases between the two germline ends. Germline assignment: CDR1 KGHSH and CDR2 LQKENI. This CDR3 spans 13 amino acids. DNA of the CDR3: TGTGCCAGCTCACCAGGACTAGACACTGAAGCTTTCTTT. Protein product: CASSPGLDTEAFF.

A few counts support this clone. CDR3 protein: CASSGGAGPSTDTQYF. CDR3 DNA sequence: TGTGCCAGCAGTGGGGGAGCGGGACCTAGCACAGATACGCAGTATTTT. The gene calls are TRBV2 and TRBJ2-3; 7 bases align to TRBD2. Losses at the gene ends were 4 bases for V and 0 bases for J; bases not matched to a gene: 7. In germline, CDR1 is SNHLY, CDR2 FYNNEI. The length of the CDR3 is 16 residues.

The genes are TRBV14 and TRBJ2-5; possibly TRBD1 or TRBD2 for D (5 bases each). CDR1 is SGHDN and CDR2 is FVKESK in the germline V gene. V was pared by 2 bases and J by 1 base, with 17 bases between. This CDR3 has 17 amino acids. CDR3 bases: TGTGCCAGCAGCCAAAAGGAGGCACAGGTCTTCCAAGAGACCCAGTACTTC. This translates into CASSQKEAQVFQETQYF.

The chain is built from TRBV9 and TRBJ2-7; 8 bases match TRBD1. From germline, CDR1 is SGDLS and CDR2 YYNGEE. J gave up 6 bases and V 4 bases, and 12 bases lay outside the gene matches. This CDR3 has 15 residues. As DNA, the CDR3 is TGTGCCAGCAGCAGCCGGACAGGGCGGACATCCGAGCAGTACTTC. The encoded protein is CASSSRTGRTSEQYF.

This clone has more than one count but fewer than ten. The rearrangement links TRBV5-1 to TRBJ2-7, with TRBD2 identical over 10 bases. In germline, CDR1 is SGHRS, CDR2 YFSETQ. The trim removed 1 base at V and 2 bases at J, leaving 6 bases unmatched. The CDR3 extends over 16 amino acids. CDR3 nucleotides: TGCGCCAGCAGCTTGCCCGCCACTAGCGGGACCTACGAGCAGTACTTC. Its translation: CASSLPATSGTYEQYF.

The sample holds one count of this clone. The chain combines TRBV5-6 with TRBJ2-7, with 9 bases that match TRBD1. Looked up from germline, CDR1 is SGHDT and CDR2 is YYEEEE. This CDR3 region has 14 residues. V was pared by 3 bases and J by 2 bases, with 3 bases of the junction left unmatched. CDR3 in amino acids: CASSWGQGTYEQYF. CDR3 DNA: TGTGCCAGCAGCTGGGGACAGGGTACCTACGAGCAGTACTTC.

This chain connects TRBV9 to TRBJ2-1; 7 bases match TRBD2. Germline CDR1 SGDLS, CDR2 YYNGEE. This CDR3 has 13 residues. Trimming removed 1 base from V and 9 bases from J; junction bases left unmatched: 4. CDR3 sequence (DNA): TGTGCCAGCAGCGTAAAGGCGGGGGTTGAGCAGTTCTTC. It translates to CASSVKAGVEQFF. Full variable domain (rest looked up from reference TRBV9 and TRBJ2-1): DSGVTQTPKHLITATGQRVTLRCSPRSGDLSVYWYQQSLDQGLQFLIQYYNGEERAKGNILERFSAQQFPDLHSELNLSSLELGDSALYFCASSVKAGVEQFFGPGTRLTVL.

The rearrangement joins TRBV6-1 to TRBJ2-1, with TRBD1 as a possible D gene (5 bases). V was clipped by 3 bases and J by 10 bases, with 10 bases between them. Germline V CDR1 and CDR2: MNHNS, SASEGT. CDR3 length: 12 residues. Here the CDR3 reads CASSDRVWEQFF. Written as DNA, the CDR3 is TGTGCCAGCAGTGACAGGGTATGGGAGCAGTTCTTC.

The J gene is TRBJ1-1, the V gene TRBV18; D possibly corresponds to TRBD1 (5 bases). The germline V and J ends were trimmed by 0 bases and 5 bases, with 16 bases remaining between them. This CDR3 has 16 residues. Germline V gives CDR1 KGHSH, CDR2 LQKENI. CDR3 nucleotide sequence: TGTGCCAGCTCACCACCTGCCCGGGGGTCGTTTACTGAAGCTTTCTTT. As protein: CASSPPARGSFTEAFF.

This chain uses TRBV5-1 with TRBJ1-4; D perhaps matches TRBD1 (6 bases). Germline V lookup: CDR1 SGHRS, CDR2 YFSETQ. The germline V and J ends were trimmed by 0 bases and 1 base, with 10 bases remaining between them. This CDR3 contains 16 residues. The CDR3 coding sequence is TGCGCCAGCAGCTTGGGCCCACAGGGAACTAATGAAAAACTGTTTTTT. Translating it yields CASSLGPQGTNEKLFF.

This clone was detected a few times. The chain employs TRBV2 and TRBJ2-7; 10 bases are shared with TRBD1. The length of the CDR3 is 12 residues. The V gene's germline CDR1 is SNHLY and CDR2 FYNNEI. Trimming cost V 11 bases and J 3 bases; bases outside gene matches: 4. CDR3 protein: CAGGQGSYEQYF. The CDR3 DNA is TGTGCCGGGGGACAGGGGAGCTACGAGCAGTACTTC.

The chain carries TRBV5-6 and TRBJ2-5; a weak D match, TRBD2 (5 bases). Trimming removed 4 bases at V and 5 bases at J, with 15 bases between. This CDR3 region has 14 residues. Germline values: CDR1 SGHDT, CDR2 YYEEEE. DNA of the CDR3: TGTGCCAGCAGCCGAGAAGGGCGAGGGGAGACCCAGTACTTC. Translating gives CASSREGRGETQYF.

This chain joins TRBV4-1 and TRBJ2-7; 10 bases are shared with TRBD1. V was clipped by 6 bases and J by 0 bases; unmatched bases: 11. Germline-derived CDR1 and CDR2 are MGHRA and YSYEKL. CDR3 length equals 17 residues. CDR3 nucleotide sequence: TGCGCCAGCAGTCGAGCGGCGGGACAGGGGTTCTCCTACGAGCAGTACTTC. Translating it yields CASSRAAGQGFSYEQYF.

This clone was seen a few times. The chain employs TRBV6-1 and TRBJ1-1; D is uncertain. CDR1 is MNHNS and CDR2 is SASEGT in the germline V gene. The CDR3 is 15 amino acids. Trimming shortened V by 2 bases and J by 5 bases, and 15 bases separated the two germline ends. This chain's CDR3 is CASSENLRVRTEAFF. The CDR3 DNA reads as TGTGCCAGCAGTGAAAATCTGAGGGTCAGGACTGAAGCTTTCTTT.

This sequence joins TRBV20-1 and TRBJ2-7; 7 positions match TRBD1. The CDR3 sequence is 11 residues long. Germline lookup yields CDR1 DFQATT and CDR2 SNEGSKA (reference sequence). CDR3 amino acids: CSLQGAYEQYF. The CDR3 DNA reads TGCAGCCTGCAGGGGGCCTACGAGCAGTACTTC.

V is TRBV29-1 and J is TRBJ2-5; TRBD2 matches at 8 bases. From germline, CDR1 is SQVTM and CDR2 ANQGSEA. There are 13 residues in the CDR3. V dropped 4 bases and J dropped 4; count of bases not matched to a gene: 5. DNA for the CDR3: TGCAGCGTTGGCCGGGGGGGTCGAGAGACCCAGTACTTC. As protein: CSVGRGGRETQYF.